This T cell receptor beta chain appears in the sequencing data of a study of technical replicates of blood from a few donors. Profiling relied on immunoSEQ multiplex PCR, and the TCRdb table lists in-frame clones only, not all of them. The table lists roughly 60,000 clones, roughly 89% of them singletons, with under 5% in the top ten. Trimming at V came to 0 bases and at J to 5 bases, leaving 6 bases not matched to a gene. The CDR3 is 16 residues long. CDR1 and CDR2 from the germline V gene are LGHNA and YNFKEQ. This receptor was obtained from a human donor in good health. Some clones in this sample may be carry-over from other donors' samples. The sequenced sample consisted of PBMCs. V is TRBV4-2 and J is TRBJ1-5, with TRBD1 matching 8 bases. CDR3 DNA: TGTGCCAGCAGCCAAGAACAGGGGGGGTCGCATCAGCCCCAGCATTTT. This codes for CASSQEQGGSHQPQHF.